The clone carrying this TCR beta chain was picked up many times. This record belongs to a study of T-cell reconstitution after alpha-beta-depleted transplantation in children. The CDR3 spans 14 residues. Germline CDR1 is SQVTM and CDR2 is ANQGSEA. V lost 7 bases to trimming and J lost 0 bases, with 16 bases between them. Unique molecular identifiers were incorporated during preparation of the TCRbeta library. One entry per CDR3 protein results from TCRdb running MiXCR on the PCR reads. The repertoire has hundreds of thousands of distinct CDR3 sequences, 10% to 15% of them found once; the top ten carry 0.75% to 0.85%.

The sample was PBMCs, taken before TCRalphabeta/CD19-depleted stem cell transplant. The sequence derives from a girl aged 2 to 10 with congenital amegakaryocytic thrombocytopenia, due to receive a stem cell transplant. This chain connects TRBV29-1 to TRBJ2-7, with D possibly TRBD1 on 5 matching bases. In DNA form, the CDR3 reads TGCAGCGCCCTCCAACCGGACACCTCCTACGAGCAGTACTTC. This codes for CSALQPDTSYEQYF.